Each of the 20 T cell receptor beta chains below was sequenced from the same sample in a study of T cell responses to AZD1222 COVID-19 vaccine. Method: immunoSEQ multiplex PCR; TCRdb's copy keeps in-frame clones and lacks some. The table has over 100,000 clones, around 86% seen once. Source: peripheral blood, taken on day 0 of AZD1222 vaccination. These receptor sequences come from an adult in good health.

In its sample, this clone was seen once. V is TRBV27 and J is TRBJ1-5, with unresolved D. The CDR3 totals 13 residues. Trimming stripped 10 bases from V and 0 bases from J, with 10 bases between. The V gene's germline CDR1 is MNHEY and CDR2 SMNVEV (reference sequence). CDR3 region: CATIRDSNQPQHF. The CDR3 region has the DNA TGTGCCACCATAAGGGATAGCAATCAGCCCCAGCATTTT.

This clone came up a few times. The chain carries TRBV11-1 and TRBJ1-2; no clear D gene. CDR1 SGHAT and CDR2 FQDESV come from the germline V gene (reference sequence). The CDR3 runs 12 residues. V dropped 5 bases and J dropped 2 bases, with 6 bases sitting between them. The CDR3 spells CASSAENYGYTF. CDR3 nucleotides: TGTGCCAGCAGCGCAGAAAACTATGGCTACACCTTC.

The gene calls are TRBV4-3 and TRBJ1-3, with D perhaps TRBD1 (5 bases). Trimming cost V 0 bases and J 0 bases, with 9 bases left between them. CDR1 is LGHNA and CDR2 is YSLEER in the germline V gene. This CDR3 region has 16 residues. CDR3 protein: CASSQDKDTSGNTIYF. The CDR3, as DNA: TGCGCCAGCAGCCAAGATAAGGACACCTCTGGAAACACCATATATTTT.

This sequence joins TRBV12-3 or TRBV12-4 and TRBJ1-1; D ambiguous. Trimming took 5 bases from V and 1 from J, leaving 8 bases between them. The CDR3 length is 13 residues. CDR3 in amino acids: CASSRQQNTEAFF. CDR3 nucleotide sequence: TGTGCCAGCAGTAGGCAGCAGAACACTGAAGCTTTCTTT.

This chain connects TRBV7-8 to TRBJ1-2; D is unclear. CDR1 and CDR2 (germline): SGHVS, FQNEAQ. V lost 5 bases and J lost 2, with 6 bases in between. The CDR3 is made up of 12 amino acids. CDR3 sequence (DNA): TGTGCCAGCAGCCTACCAAACTATGGCTACACCTTC. Protein sequence: CASSLPNYGYTF.

The chain carries TRBV5-4 and TRBJ2-5; possible D gene TRBD2, 6 bases. The CDR3 spans 15 residues. Per germline, CDR1 SGHNT and CDR2 YYREEE (reference sequence). V was cut by 5 bases and J by 6 bases, with 20 bases left in between. The DNA of the CDR3 is TGTGCCAGCAGAAACGGCGCCGGGGGAGAACAGACCCAGTACTTC. Its protein product is CASRNGAGGEQTQYF.

The chain carries TRBV7-2 and TRBJ2-2; unclear D gene. The V end was cut by 1 base, the J end by 5 bases, with 8 bases between. CDR3 length: 14 amino acids. In germline, CDR1 is SGHTA, CDR2 FQGNSA. In DNA, the CDR3 is TGTGCCAGCAGCTTAGTCCTGGGAACCGGGGAGCTGTTTTTT. This gives the protein CASSLVLGTGELFF.

The chain couples TRBV29-1 to TRBJ1-2, with D maybe TRBD1 (6 bases). The CDR3 spans 13 residues. In germline, CDR1 is SQVTM, CDR2 ANQGSEA. The V gene lost 6 bases and the J gene lost 5 bases, with 16 bases spanning the gap. This CDR3 is CSVMLGGRYGYTF. For the CDR3, the DNA is TGCAGCGTCATGCTGGGGGGCCGGTATGGCTACACCTTC. Drawing the rest from reference TRBV29-1 and TRBJ1-2, the complete variable domain is SAVISQKPSRDICQRGTSLTIQCQVDSQVTMMFWYRQQPGQSLTLIATANQGSEATYESGFVIDKFPISRPNLTFSTLTVSNMSPEDSSIYLCSVMLGGRYGYTFGSGTRLTVV.

The V call is TRBV6-6, the J call TRBJ1-2, with D unclear. The CDR3 runs to 12 residues. V was clipped by 5 bases and J by 6 bases, with 10 bases between them. The germline gives CDR1 MNHNY, CDR2 SVGAGI (reference sequence). The CDR3 here is CASSQDGHGYTF. As DNA, the CDR3 is TGTGCCAGCAGTCAGGACGGTCATGGCTACACCTTC.

The rearrangement joins TRBV13 to TRBJ1-1; D is unresolved. Between the trimmed V and J ends, which lost 2 bases and 1 base, there was a span of 17 bases. The CDR3 length is 17 residues. Germline V CDR1 and CDR2: PRHDT, FYEKMQ (reference sequence). CDR3: CASSLSGRLSRNTEAFF. For the CDR3, the DNA is TGTGCCAGCAGCTTATCCGGGAGATTAAGTCGGAACACTGAAGCTTTCTTT. Using reference TRBV13 and TRBJ1-1 for the parts outside the CDR3, the full variable domain is AAGVIQSPRHLIKEKRETATLKCYPIPRHDTVYWYQQGPGQDPQFLISFYEKMQSDKGSIPDRFSAQQFSDYHSELNMSSLELGDSALYFCASSLSGRLSRNTEAFFGQGTRLTVV.

This chain connects TRBV27 to TRBJ1-1; perhaps TRBD1 as D (5 bases). The V gene's germline CDR1 is MNHEY and CDR2 SMNVEV (reference sequence). V gave up 5 bases and J gave up 5 bases, with 18 bases separating them. This CDR3 is 15 amino acids long. CDR3 loop: CASSPMTSGGTEAFF. In nucleotides, the CDR3 is TGTGCCAGCAGTCCGATGACCTCGGGGGGGACTGAAGCTTTCTTT.

This clone was counted once. The chain carries TRBV10-3 and TRBJ1-3, with D perhaps TRBD1 (6 bases). CDR3 size: 15 residues. CDR1 ENHRY and CDR2 SYGVKD come from the germline V gene. V was clipped by 0 bases and J by 5 bases, with 11 bases between them. The CDR3 region is CAISESGGLRNTIYF. CDR3 sequence (DNA): TGTGCCATCAGTGAGTCTGGGGGCTTGCGAAACACCATATATTTT.

The chain links TRBV3-1 (or the pseudogene TRBV3-2) to TRBJ1-1; 8 positions match TRBD1. Per germline, CDR1 LGHDT and CDR2 YNNKEL (reference sequence). Losses at the gene ends were 4 bases for V and 3 bases for J; bases not matched to a gene: 4. The CDR3 covers 14 residues. CDR3 residues: CASSLQGGYTEAFF. CDR3 DNA sequence: TGTGCCAGCAGCCTACAGGGGGGGTACACTGAAGCTTTCTTT.

V and J are TRBV7-2 and TRBJ1-1; TRBD1 is a possible D gene (5 bases). The germline gives CDR1 SGHTA, CDR2 FQGNSA. V lost 1 base, J lost 0 bases, and 6 bases lay in between. This CDR3 is built from 14 residues. CDR3 nucleotides: TGTGCCAGCAGCTTAGGACAGATGAACACTGAAGCTTTCTTT. It is translated as CASSLGQMNTEAFF. Full variable domain (remainder filled in from reference TRBV7-2 and TRBJ1-1): GAGVSQSPSNKVTEKGKDVELRCDPISGHTALYWYRQSLGQGLEFLIYFQGNSAPDKSGLPSDRFSAERTGGSVSTLTIQRTQQEDSAVYLCASSLGQMNTEAFFGQGTRLTVV.

This clone came up once. The chain joins TRBV5-6 to TRBJ1-5; D is unclear. The germline V gene has CDR1 SGHDT and CDR2 YYEEEE. The CDR3 is made up of 12 amino acids. V was trimmed by 2 bases and J by 5 bases, leaving 5 bases between them. CDR3 in DNA: TGTGCCAGCAGCTTCCACGATCAGCCCCAGCATTTT. Its protein product is CASSFHDQPQHF.

V usage is TRBV5-6 and J usage is TRBJ2-7; unclear D gene. V dropped 4 bases and J dropped 5 bases, with 19 bases sitting between them. The CDR3 has 15 amino acids. Looked up from germline, CDR1 is SGHDT and CDR2 is YYEEEE. CDR3 DNA: TGTGCCAGCAGCCTACTCTCCTCGAACAGAGACGAGCAGTACTTC. This sequence encodes CASSLLSSNRDEQYF.

V is TRBV18 and J is TRBJ2-7, with TRBD1 matching over 7 bases. J lost 3 bases, V lost 7 bases, and 3 bases had no gene match. Looked up from germline, CDR1 is KGHSH and CDR2 is LQKENI. The CDR3 runs 12 residues. The CDR3 loop reads CASFRDSYEQYF. CDR3 DNA: TGTGCCAGCTTCCGGGACAGCTACGAGCAGTACTTC.

CDR3 nucleotide sequence: TGTGCCAGCGGACCCGGACACAACTCTGGAAACACCATATATTTT. Amino acids: CASGPGHNSGNTIYF. The chain combines TRBV9 with TRBJ1-3; tentatively, D is TRBD1 (5 bases). The CDR3 spans 15 residues. Germline CDR1 is SGDLS and CDR2 is YYNGEE. V was cut by 7 bases and J by 0 bases, with 14 bases left in between.

The chain is built from TRBV6-5 and TRBJ1-1; D is uncertain. There are 13 residues in the CDR3. Germline values: CDR1 MNHEY, CDR2 SVGAGI. The V end was cut by 5 bases, the J end by 2 bases, with 9 bases between. The DNA of the CDR3 is TGTGCCAGCAGTCCCGGAGGAAACACTGAAGCTTTCTTT. Protein sequence: CASSPGGNTEAFF.

The rearrangement uses TRBV9 and TRBJ1-5; D is uncertain. The CDR3 covers 15 residues. In germline, CDR1 is SGDLS, CDR2 YYNGEE. V shed 4 bases and J shed 0 bases, with 11 bases lying between them. The CDR3: CASSPDWNSNQPQHF. The CDR3 bases are TGTGCCAGCAGCCCCGATTGGAATAGCAATCAGCCCCAGCATTTT. The full variable domain, with the rest looked up from reference TRBV9 and TRBJ1-5, is DSGVTQTPKHLITATGQRVTLRCSPRSGDLSVYWYQQSLDQGLQFLIQYYNGEERAKGNILERFSAQQFPDLHSELNLSSLELGDSALYFCASSPDWNSNQPQHFGDGTRLSIL.